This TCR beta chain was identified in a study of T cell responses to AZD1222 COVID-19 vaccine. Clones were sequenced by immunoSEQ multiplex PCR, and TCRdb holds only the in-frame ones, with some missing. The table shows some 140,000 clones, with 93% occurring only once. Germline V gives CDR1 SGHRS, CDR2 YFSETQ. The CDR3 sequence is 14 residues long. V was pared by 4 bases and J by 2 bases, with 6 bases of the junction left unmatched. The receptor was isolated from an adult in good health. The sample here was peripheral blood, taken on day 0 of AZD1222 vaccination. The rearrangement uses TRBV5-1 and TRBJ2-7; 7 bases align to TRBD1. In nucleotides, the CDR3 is TGCGCCAGCAGCCCTGGACAGGTTACCTACGAGCAGTACTTC. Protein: CASSPGQVTYEQYF.